One and the same sample provided the 2 T cell receptor beta chains below, sequenced in a study of OX40 agonist ivuxolimab in advanced cancers. Sequenced by immunoSEQ multiplex PCR; TCRdb stores in-frame clones only, minus some. In the table there are over 70,000 clones, approximately 78% of which are singletons. The sample here was CD4+ or CD8+ T cells sorted from blood, taken in a trial of the OX40 agonist ivuxolimab. The source of these receptors is an adult with an advanced solid tumor such as melanoma, head and neck, liver or kidney cancer.

Comment on this clone: The same CDR3 also results from other DNA sequences found in this sample. V gene TRBV29-1 combines with J gene TRBJ1-1; D remains ambiguous. Germline-derived CDR1 and CDR2 are SQVTM and ANQGSEA. Trimming removed 6 bases at V and 2 bases at J, with 7 bases between. There are 11 residues in the CDR3. The CDR3 reads CSVRANTEAFF. Written as DNA, the CDR3 is TGCAGCGTCCGCGCTAACACTGAAGCTTTCTTT.

V usage is TRBV18 and J usage is TRBJ2-3; 7 bases agree with TRBD2. The CDR3 totals 15 residues. Germline V CDR1 and CDR2: KGHSH, LQKENI. V lost 2 bases and J lost 3; bases outside the gene matches: 5. The CDR3 protein is CASSPSKLATDTQYF. CDR3 sequence (DNA): TGTGCCAGCTCACCATCTAAACTAGCGACAGATACGCAGTATTTT.